Shown below are 26 T cell receptor beta chains from a single sample sequenced in a study of CD8 T cells in Susac syndrome. Reverse transcription of about 0.5 to 1 ug RNA used random hexamers. A single record per CDR3 protein comes from TCRdb applying MiXCR to the immunoSEQ multiplex PCR reads. The top ten hold 0.09% to 0.15% of the sample, which has a few hundred thousand distinct CDR3 sequences, 85% to 90% seen once. Sequencing input: CD8+ T cells from PBMCs. The receptors shown here come from a human donor with multiple sclerosis.

The J gene is TRBJ2-1, the V gene TRBV27, with D perhaps TRBD1 or TRBD2 (5 bases each). CDR1 and CDR2 (germline): MNHEY, SMNVEV (reference sequence). The CDR3 covers 15 residues. Trimming shortened V by 5 bases and J by 3 bases, and 14 bases separated the two germline ends. The CDR3 DNA sequence: TGTGCCAGCAGTCCCGGGACGGCATTCTACAATGAGCAGTTCTTC. Encoded protein: CASSPGTAFYNEQFF.

The rearrangement uses TRBV27 and TRBJ1-2; D is unclear. This CDR3 contains 15 residues. Trimming pared 0 bases from V and 0 bases from J, leaving 8 bases between. Germline values: CDR1 MNHEY, CDR2 SMNVEV (reference sequence). The CDR3 here is CASSLSQTANYGYTF. The CDR3 bases are TGTGCCAGCAGTTTATCTCAAACCGCTAACTATGGCTACACCTTC.

This chain links TRBV27 with TRBJ2-7; maybe TRBD1 (5 bases). The ends were cut back, 3 bases at V and 6 bases at J, with 12 bases in the middle. The CDR3 is 13 residues long. Germline CDR1 reads MNHEY; CDR2 reads SMNVEV (reference sequence). CDR3 sequence: CASSLSGPPEQYF. The CDR3 DNA follows: TGTGCCAGCAGTTTGTCAGGGCCTCCCGAGCAGTACTTC.

The genes are TRBV7-6 and TRBJ2-2; D is unresolved. Trimming shortened V by 8 bases and J by 0 bases, and 13 bases separated the two germline ends. Per the germline V gene, CDR1 is SGHVS and CDR2 is FNYEAQ. The CDR3 has 15 residues. Here the CDR3 DNA reads TGTGCCAGCGGTTTTGACAACGCGAACACCGGGGAGCTGTTTTTT. Residues: CASGFDNANTGELFF.

This chain uses TRBV19 with TRBJ2-5; 7 bases fit TRBD2. Germline V gene sequence: CDR1 LNHDA, CDR2 SQIVND (reference sequence). Losses at the gene ends were 0 bases for V and 5 bases for J; bases not matched to a gene: 3. The CDR3 consists of 14 residues. This chain's CDR3 is CASSIEVSGETQYF. The CDR3 coding sequence is TGTGCCAGTAGTATAGAGGTTAGCGGGGAGACCCAGTACTTC.

This clonotype was seen a few times. The J gene is TRBJ2-1, the V gene TRBV19, with 13 bases matching TRBD2. This CDR3 is 14 amino acids long. V lost 10 bases, J lost 6 bases, and 6 bases stayed unmatched. Germline loops: CDR1 LNHDA, CDR2 SQIVND (reference sequence). Here the CDR3 reads CATRLAGGPNEQFF. The CDR3 DNA reads as TGTGCCACCCGACTAGCGGGAGGCCCCAATGAGCAGTTCTTC.

The chain employs TRBV27 and TRBJ2-7; 8 bases are shared with TRBD1. CDR3 length: 14 amino acids. V shed 4 bases and J 11 bases; nucleotides not matched to a gene: 13. CDR1 MNHEY and CDR2 SMNVEV come from the germline V gene (reference sequence). The CDR3 DNA is TGTGCCAGCAGTTCTTGGACAGGGCTGGGGTTCGAGTACTTC. It is translated as CASSSWTGLGFEYF.

This chain uses TRBV19 with TRBJ1-5; 7 nucleotides agree with TRBD1. This CDR3 is built from 17 residues. Germline values: CDR1 LNHDA, CDR2 SQIVND (reference sequence). The V and J ends lost 0 bases and 6 bases, in that order; junction bases with no gene match: 11. The CDR3 DNA follows: TGTGCCAGTAGTATAGACCTGACAGGGAGTGTTAGTCAGCCCCAGCATTTT. Translation gives CASSIDLTGSVSQPQHF.

The chain employs TRBV27 and TRBJ2-7; D gene uncertain. The CDR3 is 15 amino acids. Germline CDR1 is MNHEY and CDR2 is SMNVEV (reference sequence). With 6 bases removed from V and 1 base from J, the gap between germline ends came to 16 bases. The CDR3 loop reads CASSQGSAPSYEQYF. CDR3 DNA: TGTGCCAGCAGCCAAGGATCCGCGCCGTCCTACGAGCAGTACTTC.

The CDR3 loop reads CASSTIERPDTQYF. The CDR3 nucleotides are TGTGCCAGCAGTACTATTGAGAGACCAGATACGCAGTATTTT. This sequence joins TRBV27 and TRBJ2-3; D is unclear. The CDR3 runs 14 residues. CDR1 and CDR2 from the germline V gene are MNHEY and SMNVEV (reference sequence). Trimming took 5 bases from V and 4 from J, leaving 13 bases between them.

CDR3 residues: CAIRPRTGPTDTQYF. The CDR3 DNA is TGTGCCATCAGGCCGAGGACAGGGCCCACAGATACGCAGTATTTT. The rearrangement links TRBV10-3 to TRBJ2-3; 8 bases are shared with TRBD1. Germline CDR1 reads ENHRY; CDR2 reads SYGVKD. This CDR3 contains 15 residues. The J segment lost 2 bases and the V segment lost 6 bases, leaving 7 bases of the junction unmatched.

V gene TRBV19 combines with J gene TRBJ1-5; 10 bases fit TRBD1. The CDR3 runs to 14 residues. J was trimmed by 4 bases and V by 6 bases; bases with no gene match: 3. Germline loops: CDR1 LNHDA, CDR2 SQIVND (reference sequence). Written as DNA, the CDR3 is TGTGCCAGTAGACGGACAGGGGGGAATCAGCCCCAGCATTTT. As protein: CASRRTGGNQPQHF.

The rearrangement joins TRBV29-1 to TRBJ2-1, with 11 bases lining up with TRBD2. The CDR3 length is 14 residues. V shed 7 bases, J shed 5 bases, and the junction held 7 bases outside the gene matches. Germline V gene lookup returns CDR1 SQVTM and CDR2 ANQGSEA. The DNA for the CDR3 is TGCAGCGCCGCGGGGACTAGCGGAAACAATGAGCAGTTCTTC. As protein: CSAAGTSGNNEQFF.

This sequence joins TRBV7-6 and TRBJ2-7; 7 bases align to TRBD1. The CDR3 loop spans 14 amino acids. The V and J ends lost 4 bases and 3 bases, in that order; junction bases with no gene match: 6. Germline V gives CDR1 SGHVS, CDR2 FNYEAQ. The CDR3 loop is CASSYGTEDYEQYF. The CDR3 bases are TGTGCCAGCAGCTACGGGACAGAGGACTACGAGCAGTACTTC.

The chain is built from TRBV7-2 and TRBJ2-6, with 8 positions matching TRBD2. The CDR3 loop spans 17 amino acids. Germline CDR1 SGHTA, CDR2 FQGNSA. J lost 0 bases, V lost 2 bases, and 3 bases had no gene match. The CDR3 spells CASSLLAGISGANVLTF. CDR3 DNA sequence: TGTGCCAGCAGCTTACTAGCGGGTATCTCTGGGGCCAACGTCCTGACTTTC.

This clonotype was observed a handful of times. The chain couples TRBV6-2 or TRBV6-3 to TRBJ2-1, with D unclear. Trimming removed 3 bases at V and 7 bases at J, with 19 bases between. Per the germline V gene, CDR1 is MNHEY and CDR2 is SVGEGT. The CDR3 totals 16 residues. CDR3 amino acids: CASSYLDQLLVNEQFF. Written as DNA, the CDR3 is TGTGCCAGCAGTTATTTGGACCAACTTTTAGTAAATGAGCAGTTCTTC.

As DNA, the CDR3 is TGCGCCAGCAGCCATACGTTGGACAGTCTAACCTACGAGCAGTACTTC. Translation: CASSHTLDSLTYEQYF. This sequence joins TRBV4-1 and TRBJ2-7; maybe TRBD1 (6 bases). This CDR3 region has 16 residues. Germline V gives CDR1 MGHRA, CDR2 YSYEKL. V was clipped by 3 bases and J by 2 bases, with 17 bases between them.

The chain uses TRBV4-1 and TRBJ2-5; D is unclear. This CDR3 comprises 16 residues. Trimming took off 0 bases at V and 2 bases at J, with 13 bases between the two ends. Germline V gives CDR1 MGHRA, CDR2 YSYEKL. The CDR3 loop is CASSQDVAGQQETQYF. The CDR3 nucleotides are TGCGCCAGCAGCCAAGATGTGGCAGGCCAACAAGAGACCCAGTACTTC.

J is TRBJ2-1 and V is TRBV28; 7 bases fit TRBD1. The CDR3 runs to 14 residues. CDR1 is MDHEN, CDR2 SYDVKM, per germline. Trimming removed 7 bases from V and 2 bases from J; junction bases left unmatched: 5. CDR3 sequence: CASNHRGPYNEQFF. The CDR3 DNA follows: TGTGCCAGCAATCATAGGGGGCCCTACAATGAGCAGTTCTTC.

The chain's CDR3 is CASSFWTGDTEAFF. Here the CDR3 DNA reads TGTGCCAGCAGTTTCTGGACAGGGGACACTGAAGCTTTCTTT. The V call is TRBV28, the J call TRBJ1-1, with 9 nucleotides matching TRBD1. Germline CDR1 is MDHEN and CDR2 is SYDVKM. The junction had 2 bases not matched to a gene; V was cut back by 3 bases and J by 3 bases. The CDR3 sequence is 14 residues long.

The V gene is TRBV27, the J gene TRBJ2-3; perhaps TRBD1 as D (6 bases). Germline-derived CDR1 and CDR2 are MNHEY and SMNVEV (reference sequence). The CDR3 has 15 residues. Deletions cut 0 bases from V and 5 bases from J, with 12 bases between. The CDR3 here is CASSLSRGWGDTQYF. In nucleotides, the CDR3 is TGTGCCAGCAGTTTATCGAGGGGGTGGGGAGATACGCAGTATTTT.

The CDR3 loop is CASSIRSGNSYEQYF. The CDR3 region has the DNA TGTGCCAGCAGCATCCGGTCAGGGAACTCCTACGAGCAGTACTTC. The V gene is TRBV6-5, the J gene TRBJ2-7; tentative D call: TRBD1 (5 bases). V gave up 6 bases and J gave up 0 bases, with 15 bases separating them. The CDR3 sequence is 15 residues long. CDR1 and CDR2 from the germline V gene are MNHEY and SVGAGI.

The chain couples TRBV28 to TRBJ2-6; D is unresolved. The CDR3 has 13 amino acids. With 6 bases removed from V and 4 bases from J, the gap between germline ends came to 7 bases. Germline V lookup: CDR1 MDHEN, CDR2 SYDVKM. The CDR3 bases are TGTGCCAGCAGACCTGGGGGGGCCAACGTCCTGACTTTC. This translates into CASRPGGANVLTF.

The rearrangement uses TRBV29-1 and TRBJ2-1, with D perhaps matching TRBD2 (6 bases). Per the germline V gene, CDR1 is SQVTM and CDR2 is ANQGSEA. The CDR3 is 13 amino acids. The V end lost 3 bases, the J end lost 5 bases, and 11 bases lay between the germline ends. CDR3 sequence reads: CSVDGGSDNEQFF. The CDR3 DNA follows: TGCAGCGTTGACGGAGGGTCGGACAATGAGCAGTTCTTC.

J is TRBJ1-1 and V is TRBV27; D uncertain. Trimming took off 4 bases at V and 1 base at J, with 13 bases between the two ends. Germline V lookup: CDR1 MNHEY, CDR2 SMNVEV (reference sequence). The CDR3 consists of 15 residues. The CDR3 region is CASSSLSGPNTEAFF. The CDR3 coding sequence is TGTGCCAGCAGTTCCCTATCAGGCCCGAACACTGAAGCTTTCTTT.

The rearrangement joins TRBV5-4 to TRBJ2-5; possibly TRBD1 or TRBD2 for D (6 bases each). From germline, CDR1 is SGHNT and CDR2 YYREEE (reference sequence). V was trimmed by 3 bases and J by 2 bases, leaving 17 bases between them. The CDR3 covers 16 residues. CDR3 protein: CASSSRGRDPQETQYF. The CDR3 DNA reads as TGTGCCAGCAGCTCCCGGGGGCGAGATCCACAAGAGACCCAGTACTTC.